This T cell receptor (beta chain) was captured by sequencing in a study of technical replicates of blood from a few donors. Repertoires were generated with immunoSEQ multiplex PCR, while TCRdb's copy carries only in-frame clones and drops some. The data show tens of thousands of clones, with more than 90% seen just once and around 0.37% held by the top ten. Germline CDR1 reads KGHSH; CDR2 reads LQKENI. CDR3 length equals 16 residues. Trimming shortened V by 3 bases and J by 0 bases, and 13 bases separated the two germline ends. The sample was T cells isolated from PBMCs. This TCR came from a human donor in good health. Some clones in this sample may be carry-over from other donors' samples. The chain is built from TRBV18 and TRBJ2-3; possibly TRBD1 for D (6 bases). The CDR3 region is CASSPIGQRSTDTQYF. The CDR3 DNA reads TGTGCCAGCTCACCGATTGGACAGAGAAGCACAGATACGCAGTATTTT.